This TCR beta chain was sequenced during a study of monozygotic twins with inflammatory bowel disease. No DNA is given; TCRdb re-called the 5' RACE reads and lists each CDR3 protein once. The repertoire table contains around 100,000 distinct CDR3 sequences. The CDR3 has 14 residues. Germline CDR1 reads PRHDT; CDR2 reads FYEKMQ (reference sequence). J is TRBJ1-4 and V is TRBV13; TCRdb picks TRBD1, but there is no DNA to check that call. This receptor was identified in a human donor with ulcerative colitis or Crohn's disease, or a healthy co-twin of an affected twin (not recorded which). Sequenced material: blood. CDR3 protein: CASSFGTGVEKLFF.